The 3 T cell receptor beta chains presented below share a single source sample, sequenced in a study of T cells in Graves' hyperthyroidism and ophthalmopathy (dated by TCRdb to between 2017 and 2020). Library creation used multiplex PCR. The reads were generated on an Illumina HiSeq 2000. Amplification of TCR beta CDR3 regions was carried out from RNA transcripts. For the first round of RT-PCR on the TCR CDR3, the HTBI primer set was used together with the Qiagen OneStep RT-PCR kit. The raw public data were reprocessed by TCRdb itself: fastp quality trimming at Q25, MiXCR clonotype calling, in-frame beta chains only. Merged by CDR3 protein, the rows form single entries marked with the most common genes and DNA. Counted in this sample were a few hundred thousand distinct CDR3 sequences; around 19% of them appeared once. Of the sample, around two fifths falls within the top ten clones. The sequenced sample consisted of blood. The receptor set was obtained from a man between 35 and 55 years old with Graves' hyperthyroidism.

This clonotype was counted at least ten times. The CDR3 sequence: CASRKQERDLQYF. CDR3 bases: TGTGCCAGCAGAAAACAGGAAAGAGACCTCCAGTATTTT. The V gene is TRBV6-1, the J gene TRBJ2-3; tentative D call: TRBD1 (5 bases). The CDR3 sequence is 13 residues long. V was shortened by 6 bases and J by 12 bases, with 19 bases between the two germline ends. Germline V gene data show CDR1 as MNHNS and CDR2 as SASEGT.

This clonotype was seen ten or more times. The J gene is TRBJ2-1, the V gene TRBV7-2; D is undetermined. Germline CDR1 and CDR2: SGHTA and FQGNSA. This CDR3 contains 13 residues. V gave up 1 base and J gave up 6 bases, with 7 bases separating them. The CDR3 region is CASSLDAFNEQFF. In nucleotides, the CDR3 is TGTGCCAGCAGCTTAGACGCGTTCAATGAGCAGTTCTTC.

The rearrangement links TRBV30 to TRBJ1-4; D gene uncertain. V lost 0 bases to trimming and J lost 8 bases, with 4 bases between them. Germline lookup yields CDR1 GTSNPN and CDR2 SVGIG (reference sequence). There are 11 residues in the CDR3. CDR3 loop: CAWSVGEKLFF. The CDR3 DNA follows: TGTGCCTGGAGTGTAGGCGAAAAACTGTTTTTT.